These 27 T cell receptor beta chains came from one sample sequenced in a study of blood T cell repertoires in COVID-19. TCRdb keeps only in-frame clones here, not all; method: immunoSEQ multiplex PCR. The sample shows 55,000 or so clones, 80% of them seen only once. Sequences were obtained from peripheral blood. These receptors were obtained from a young man with COVID-19, enrolled during active disease.

In nucleotides, the CDR3 is TGTGCCAGTACCAAGAGCGGGGGGGCCGGTCTCCAAAACATTCAGTACTTC. It specifies CASTKSGGAGLQNIQYF. The rearrangement uses TRBV19 and TRBJ2-4; 10 bases agree with TRBD2. This CDR3 region has 17 residues. The germline CDR1 and CDR2 sequences are LNHDA and SQIVND (reference sequence). The V segment lost 7 bases and the J segment 5 bases; nucleotides outside the gene matches: 14.

This chain uses TRBV30 with TRBJ1-1, with 9 bases matching TRBD1. CDR1 is GTSNPN and CDR2 is SVGIG in the germline V gene (reference sequence). Unmatched junction bases numbered 4, after V lost 3 bases and J lost 5 bases. This CDR3 is built from 13 residues. The CDR3 here is CAWRGQGWTEAFF. CDR3 coding DNA: TGTGCCTGGAGGGGACAGGGTTGGACTGAAGCTTTCTTT.

V and J are TRBV27 and TRBJ2-7, with TRBD2 as a possible D gene (5 bases). The CDR3 is 13 residues long. V lost 0 bases and J lost 2, with 5 bases in between. CDR1 and CDR2 from the germline V gene are MNHEY and SMNVEV (reference sequence). CDR3 loop: CASSLSGAYEQYF. CDR3 bases: TGTGCCAGCAGTTTATCCGGGGCCTACGAGCAGTACTTC.

This chain uses TRBV30 with TRBJ1-5; 8 bases line up with TRBD1. Germline V gives CDR1 GTSNPN, CDR2 SVGIG (reference sequence). This CDR3 has 14 amino acids. Germline trimming cut 2 bases from V and 8 bases from J; bases unmatched to any gene: 8. The chain's CDR3 is CAWSPWTGREPQHF. The CDR3 DNA reads TGTGCCTGGAGTCCTTGGACAGGGAGGGAGCCCCAGCATTTT.

The rearrangement links TRBV7-9 to TRBJ2-7, with TRBD1 matching over 8 bases. Trimming took 5 bases from V and 4 from J; bases not matched to a gene: 1. Per germline, CDR1 SEHNR and CDR2 FQNEAQ (reference sequence). This CDR3 contains 12 residues. The CDR3 sequence is CASSRQGYEQYF. The CDR3 coding sequence is TGTGCCAGCAGCCGACAGGGGTACGAGCAGTACTTC. Full variable domain (rest looked up from reference TRBV7-9 and TRBJ2-7): DTGVSQNPRHKITKRGQNVTFRCDPISEHNRLYWYRQTLGQGPEFLTYFQNEAQLEKSRLLSDRFSAERPKGSFSTLEIQRTEQGDSAMYLCASSRQGYEQYFGPGTRLTVT.

The chain uses TRBV11-1 and TRBJ1-3, with D hard to call. Germline values: CDR1 SGHAT, CDR2 FQDESV (reference sequence). Trimming took 5 bases from V and 1 from J, leaving 9 bases between them. The CDR3 covers 14 residues. CDR3: CASSQSGSGNTIYF. CDR3 bases: TGTGCCAGCAGCCAATCGGGGTCTGGAAACACCATATATTTT.

The V gene is TRBV5-6, the J gene TRBJ2-1; 10 nucleotides agree with TRBD2. With 0 bases clipped from V and 8 bases from J, the junction kept 5 bases outside the gene matches. Germline CDR1 SGHDT, CDR2 YYEEEE. The CDR3 length is 15 residues. The DNA for the CDR3 is TGTGCCAGCAGCTTGGATAGTAGCGGGAGGTATGAGCAGTTCTTC. Translated, it gives CASSLDSSGRYEQFF.

There are a few counts of this clone. The chain links TRBV5-1 to TRBJ2-3; tentatively, D is TRBD1 (6 bases). Trimming took 3 bases from V and 1 from J, leaving 9 bases between them. The CDR3 runs 14 residues. Germline V gene lookup returns CDR1 SGHRS and CDR2 YFSETQ. This CDR3 is CASSWDKGTDTQYF. CDR3 coding DNA: TGCGCCAGCAGCTGGGACAAAGGCACAGATACGCAGTATTTT.

The chain carries TRBV10-2 and TRBJ1-3; maybe TRBD1 (5 bases). V shed 4 bases and J shed 7 bases, with 5 bases lying between them. Germline V CDR1 and CDR2: WSHSY, SAAADI. The CDR3 is made up of 11 amino acids. In DNA, the CDR3 is TGCGCCAGCAGTGGGGGCAACACCATATATTTT. Protein: CASSGGNTIYF.

Only one count was recorded for this clone. The chain couples TRBV11-2 to TRBJ2-1; 7 nucleotides match TRBD1. V lost 0 bases, J lost 3 bases, and 8 bases stayed unmatched. This CDR3 spans 17 amino acids. Germline loops: CDR1 SGHAT, CDR2 FQNNGV. CDR3 DNA sequence: TGTGCCAGCAGCTTAGATTCAGGGACAGACCTCTACAATGAGCAGTTCTTC. It yields the protein CASSLDSGTDLYNEQFF.

The chain joins TRBV3-1 (or the pseudogene TRBV3-2) to TRBJ2-2; D not resolved. CDR3 length: 15 amino acids. Germline loops: CDR1 LGHDT, CDR2 YNNKEL (reference sequence). Trimming pared 1 base from V and 3 bases from J, leaving 9 bases between. Here the CDR3 reads CASSQGGWDTGELFF. In nucleotides, the CDR3 is TGTGCCAGCAGCCAAGGAGGATGGGACACCGGGGAGCTGTTTTTT.

The chain recombines TRBV6-5 with TRBJ1-1; D may be TRBD1 (6 bases). This CDR3 is 14 amino acids long. Germline V gene sequence: CDR1 MNHEY, CDR2 SVGAGI. The V end was cut by 6 bases, the J end by 6 bases, with 17 bases between. The DNA for the CDR3 is TGTGCCAGCAGGAGAATACAGGGCAGGGCTGAAGCTTTCTTT. Its protein product is CASRRIQGRAEAFF.

The chain uses TRBV4-2 and TRBJ2-3, with 11 bases lining up with TRBD2. V shed 5 bases, J shed 1 base, and the junction held 5 bases outside the gene matches. The CDR3 totals 16 residues. CDR1 is LGHNA, CDR2 YNFKEQ, per germline. For the CDR3, the DNA is TGTGCCAGCAGCAAGTTAGCGGGGGGGCGCACAGATACGCAGTATTTT. It is translated as CASSKLAGGRTDTQYF.

The V gene is TRBV9, the J gene TRBJ1-2; D remains unclear. The CDR3 totals 13 residues. In germline, CDR1 is SGDLS, CDR2 YYNGEE. V shed 0 bases and J shed 7 bases, with 10 bases lying between them. In DNA form, the CDR3 reads TGTGCCAGCAGCGTAGCTCCAGACTCTGGCTACACCTTC. It encodes CASSVAPDSGYTF.

V gene TRBV4-2 combines with J gene TRBJ2-1; TRBD1 agrees at 8 bases. This CDR3 is built from 18 residues. Losses at the gene ends were 0 bases for V and 4 bases for J; bases not matched to a gene: 11. Germline-derived CDR1 and CDR2 are LGHNA and YNFKEQ. CDR3 loop: CASSQEGMAGQVYNEQFF. The CDR3 DNA reads TGTGCCAGCAGCCAAGAGGGTATGGCGGGACAGGTATACAATGAGCAGTTCTTC.

V is TRBV28 and J is TRBJ1-5; D remains ambiguous. The CDR3 length is 13 residues. Trimming pared 6 bases from V and 5 bases from J, leaving 11 bases between. Germline V gene lookup returns CDR1 MDHEN and CDR2 SYDVKM. The CDR3: CASSYGLYQPQHF. In DNA form, the CDR3 reads TGTGCCAGCAGCTACGGACTCTATCAGCCCCAGCATTTT.

The chain recombines TRBV6-6 with TRBJ2-3; TRBD2 matches 10 bases. J was trimmed by 3 bases and V by 5 bases; bases with no gene match: 11. Germline V gene sequence: CDR1 MNHNY, CDR2 SVGAGI (reference sequence). The CDR3 contains 17 residues. The CDR3 here is CASSPNPSGSKTDTQYF. DNA for the CDR3: TGTGCCAGCAGTCCCAACCCTAGCGGGAGTAAGACAGATACGCAGTATTTT.

This chain links TRBV19 with TRBJ2-6; 12 nucleotides align to TRBD2. The CDR3 has 18 residues. V lost 5 bases and J lost 2; bases outside the gene matches: 7. Germline CDR1 LNHDA, CDR2 SQIVND (reference sequence). The CDR3 is CASSVTSGRSAGANVLTF. As DNA, the CDR3 is TGTGCCAGTAGTGTTACTAGCGGGAGGTCTGCTGGGGCCAACGTCCTGACTTTC. The full variable domain, completed using reference TRBV19 and TRBJ2-6, is DGGITQSPKYLFRKEGQNVTLSCEQNLNHDAMYWYRQDPGQGLRLIYYSQIVNDFQKGDIAEGYSVSREKKESFPLTVTSAQKNPTAFYLCASSVTSGRSAGANVLTFGAGSRLTVL.

CDR3 loop: CASSLEIAGPYEQYF. As DNA, the CDR3 is TGTGCCAGCAGTTTAGAAATAGCGGGACCCTACGAGCAGTACTTC. This chain uses TRBV28 with TRBJ2-7; TRBD2 matches 8 bases. Germline CDR1 MDHEN, CDR2 SYDVKM. J lost 2 bases, V lost 2 bases, and 5 bases had no gene match. The CDR3 covers 15 residues.

This chain joins TRBV5-1 and TRBJ2-3; tentative D call: TRBD1 (6 bases). Germline CDR1 is SGHRS and CDR2 is YFSETQ. Trimming removed 4 bases at V and 2 bases at J, with 11 bases between. This CDR3 spans 14 amino acids. As DNA, the CDR3 is TGCGCCAGCAGCAGGGACACCTACACAGATACGCAGTATTTT. As protein: CASSRDTYTDTQYF.

This chain links TRBV19 with TRBJ2-3; D is perhaps TRBD2 (6 bases). Germline V gives CDR1 LNHDA, CDR2 SQIVND (reference sequence). Trimming removed 8 bases from V and 5 bases from J, with 17 bases in between. The CDR3 runs 14 residues. CDR3 region: CASGRRAGGDTQYF. CDR3 coding DNA: TGTGCCAGTGGACGTAGGGCCGGGGGAGATACGCAGTATTTT.

The J gene is TRBJ2-7, the V gene TRBV30, with D perhaps TRBD2 (5 bases). Per the germline V gene, CDR1 is GTSNPN and CDR2 is SVGIG (reference sequence). V was trimmed by 3 bases and J by 1 base, leaving 13 bases between them. This CDR3 is 14 amino acids long. The CDR3 region has the DNA TGTGCCTGGAGACGAGCCCGGAGGTCCTACGAGCAGTACTTC. It is translated as CAWRRARRSYEQYF.

The chain carries TRBV7-2 and TRBJ2-1; 8 nucleotides agree with TRBD2. Germline V gene data show CDR1 as SGHTA and CDR2 as FQGNSA. V trimming: 0 bases; J trimming: 5 bases; junction bases outside the gene matches: 6. The CDR3 spans 16 residues. As DNA, the CDR3 is TGTGCCAGCAGCTTAGCCGGGGGGGCCGCTAACAATGAGCAGTTCTTC. Encoded protein: CASSLAGGAANNEQFF.

This clone was picked up one time. The chain carries TRBV27 and TRBJ2-7; D unclear. Germline CDR1 and CDR2: MNHEY and SMNVEV (reference sequence). V was pared by 6 bases and J by 0 bases, with 18 bases between. The length of the CDR3 is 16 residues. The CDR3 here is CASSPFGPQTSYEQYF. The CDR3 nucleotides read TGTGCCAGCAGCCCATTTGGGCCTCAAACCTCCTACGAGCAGTACTTC.

The rearrangement uses TRBV6-6 and TRBJ2-6; tentative D call: TRBD2 (5 bases). CDR3 length: 15 residues. V was cut by 2 bases and J by 0 bases, with 5 bases left in between. The germline V gene encodes CDR1 MNHNY and CDR2 SVGAGI (reference sequence). The CDR3 DNA reads as TGTGCCAGCAGTTACGAGGGCTCTGGGGCCAACGTCCTGACTTTC. As protein: CASSYEGSGANVLTF.

The chain has TRBV10-3 and TRBJ2-7, with 8 bases matching TRBD1. The length of the CDR3 is 14 residues. Losses at the gene ends were 5 bases for V and 3 bases for J; bases not matched to a gene: 6. Germline V gene lookup returns CDR1 ENHRY and CDR2 SYGVKD. CDR3 DNA: TGTGCCATCAGTCCGGGACAGGACAACTACGAGCAGTACTTC. This sequence encodes CAISPGQDNYEQYF.

V and J are TRBV20-1 and TRBJ1-2; D is ambiguous. The V end was cut by 8 bases, the J end by 5 bases, with 12 bases between. This CDR3 comprises 11 residues. CDR1 and CDR2 from the germline V gene are DFQATT and SNEGSKA (reference sequence). The CDR3 DNA reads TGCAGTCAGGAGGTTGGGTATGGCTACACCTTC. Protein product: CSQEVGYGYTF.